The rows below give T cell receptor beta chains drawn from one sample of a study of shared clonotypes between healthy human individuals. Sequencing used immunoSEQ multiplex PCR; TCRdb keeps in-frame clones, though not all of them. The repertoire has 2 million or so clones, roughly 94% of them found once; the top ten carry 0.13%. The specimen sequenced was naive CD4+ T cells sorted from blood. These receptors were collected from a man aged 18 to 29 in good health. Both conserved end residues are trimmed from each CDR3. The D gene is left open where the match is weak.

d_gene,v_gene,CDR3aa
NA,TRBV30,AATRTGNTEAF
NA,TRBV4-3,ASSQEYQGGNSPLH
NA,TRBV6-6,ASSYSLAKNIQY
NA,TRBV11-2,ASSLGGTTNEKLF
NA,TRBV2,ASSSPGENTGELF
TRBD1,TRBV6-5,ASRKGQGSGEQY
TRBD1,TRBV28,ASSFTGTGNNEQF
TRBD2,TRBV10-1,ASSESSGRAKQY
NA,TRBV10-3,AIQGYYEQY
NA,TRBV5-4,ASSLVGGPETQY
NA,TRBV19,ASSEVTGSYNSPLH
NA,TRBV13,ASSLEGYEQY
TRBD1,TRBV10-3,AISELRQGAREQY
NA,TRBV6-1,ASTGKLLNQPQH
NA,TRBV7-2,ASSPGFNEQY
TRBD2,TRBV5-1,ASSLDSSGGGNEQF
NA,TRBV6-5,ASSYSGSVYAEAF
NA,TRBV4-3,ASSQGEAETQY
TRBD2,TRBV30,AWSVGGSGKYEQY